Listed here are 22 T cell receptor beta chains from one sample, sequenced in a study of tumor-infiltrating lymphocytes in primary liver carcinoma. The investigators made TCR beta cDNA from 400 to 550 ng total RNA, using a constant-region primer. Researchers made the TCR beta libraries by running three nested multiplex PCR rounds with slightly modified ARM-PCR. For around 9 cycles apiece, the opening two PCR rounds ran with TRBV1-TRBV30 forward primers and a C-beta reverse primer. TCRdb independently ran MiXCR on the multiplex PCR reads; one entry per CDR3 protein. The table has about 35,000 distinct CDR3 sequences, roughly 74% seen once. Unsorted bulk tissue of about 20-30 mg yielded co-extracted RNA and DNA. Sequencing was done on a sample of liver tumor tissue from sampling region 4. Subset meaning: tumor region T4, right-lateral pole. These receptors were taken from a man in his forties with primary liver carcinoma and hepatitis B virus infection.

This clonotype is a singleton in its sample. At one of its ends the junction is not consistent with the germline gene, which may arise from a read error. J is TRBJ2-1 and V is TRBV14; D is unclear. CDR1 and CDR2 from the germline V gene are SGHDN and FVKESK. The CDR3 has 16 residues. The DNA of the CDR3 is TGTGCCAGCAGTACCGTAGCTGGATGGGTAAACAATGAGAAGTTCTTC. Translation gives CASSTVAGWVNNEKFF.

V and J are TRBV5-4 and TRBJ2-3; D unclear. The J call may be wrong; the DNA end is better matched by TRBJ1-5. Germline V lookup: CDR1 SGHNT, CDR2 YYREEE (reference sequence). This CDR3 has 11 residues. The CDR3 sequence is CASSLEGMQHF. The CDR3 bases are TGTGCCAGCAGCTTGGAGGGTATGCAGCATTTT.

In its sample, this clonotype is medium-sized (0.01 to 0.1%). This chain connects TRBV14 to TRBJ2-1; D is uncertain. Trimming took off 0 bases at V and 6 bases at J, with 6 bases between the two ends. Germline V CDR1 and CDR2: SGHDN, FVKESK. There are 13 residues in the CDR3. CDR3 sequence: CASSQDRGNEQFF. For the CDR3, the DNA is TGTGCCAGCAGCCAAGATCGTGGCAATGAGCAGTTCTTC.

This clonotype was picked up many times. The chain has TRBV28 and TRBJ1-5; D perhaps matches TRBD1 (6 bases). In germline, CDR1 is MDHEN, CDR2 SYDVKM. Trimming pared 1 base from V and 3 bases from J, leaving 13 bases between. CDR3 length: 16 amino acids. The CDR3 loop is CASSLYRAQLNQPQHF. Written as DNA, the CDR3 is TGTGCCAGCAGTTTATACAGGGCCCAACTCAATCAGCCCCAGCATTTT.

Comments on this clonotype: The CDR3 carries no conserved terminal phenylalanine or tryptophan, so it likely arises from a read error. This chain uses TRBV6-1 with TRBJ2-7; perhaps D is TRBD1 or TRBD2 (7 bases each). This CDR3 is 16 amino acids long. In germline, CDR1 is MNHNS, CDR2 SASEGT. DNA for the CDR3: TGTACCAGCAGTGAGGATCCAGGGGGGGGCTCCTACGGGCAGTACTTA. Amino acid sequence: CTSSEDPGGGSYGQYL.

The chain combines TRBV30 with TRBJ2-7, with D perhaps given as TRBD1 or TRBD2 (6 bases each). Germline V gene sequence: CDR1 GTSNPN, CDR2 SVGIG (reference sequence). This CDR3 contains 13 residues. This chain's CDR3 is CEWSFWGAGEQYF. CDR3 nucleotides: TGTGAATGGAGTTTCTGGGGGGCTGGAGAGCAGTACTTC.

About this clonotype itself: Here the CDR3 omits its conserved ending phenylalanine or tryptophan, so a read error is the likely source. The rearrangement joins TRBV6-1 to TRBJ1-4; no definite D call. Germline V gene sequence: CDR1 MNHNS, CDR2 SASEGT. The CDR3 is 16 residues long. CDR3 bases: TGTGTCAGCAGTGAAGCGGGTATTGCAACTAACGAAAAACTGTTTGTT. It yields the protein CVSSEAGIATNEKLFV.

For this clonotype: A read error may account for a junction end that differs from germline. This chain connects TRBV4-3 to TRBJ1-2; D remains unclear. This CDR3 has 16 amino acids. The germline V gene encodes CDR1 LGHNA and CDR2 YSLEER. Here the CDR3 reads CGSSRAGAWRNFGYTF. The CDR3 region has the DNA TGCGGTAGCAGCCGGGCAGGTGCATGGAGGAACTTTGGCTATACCTTC.

This clonotype was seen many times. The V gene is TRBV6-4, the J gene TRBJ2-2; D is unclear. Germline values: CDR1 MRHNA, CDR2 SNTAGT. The germline V and J ends were trimmed by 2 bases and 6 bases, with 7 bases remaining between them. The CDR3 sequence is 13 residues long. CDR3 residues: CASSDKESGELFF. The CDR3 DNA is TGTGCCAGCAGTGACAAGGAGTCCGGGGAGCTGTTTTTT.

Relative to its sample, this clonotype is medium-sized. The rearrangement joins TRBV5-4 to TRBJ1-6, with D possibly being TRBD1 (5 bases). V lost 3 bases and J 6 bases, leaving 10 bases between the germline ends. The CDR3 length is 14 residues. Germline CDR1 SGHNT, CDR2 YYREEE (reference sequence). CDR3 protein: CASSSGGGNSPLHF. The DNA of the CDR3 is TGTGCCAGCAGCTCGGGCGGGGGTAATTCACCCCTCCACTTT.

The chain recombines TRBV7-9 with TRBJ2-7; D tentatively fits TRBD1 or TRBD2 (5 bases each). V lost 5 bases to trimming and J lost 9 bases, with 17 bases between them. The CDR3 totals 13 residues. Per the germline V gene, CDR1 is SEHNR and CDR2 is FQNEAQ (reference sequence). CDR3 nucleotide sequence: TGTGCCAGCAGCATACAGGAGGCCCCCGGGCAGTACTTC. Its protein product is CASSIQEAPGQYF.

A word on this clonotype: One junction end disagrees with the germline gene, perhaps due to a read error. This rearrangement joins TRBV6-5 to TRBJ1-2; D is undetermined. The germline CDR1 and CDR2 sequences are MNHEY and SVGAGI. The CDR3 consists of 13 residues. CDR3 loop: CASSPQRAVDYSF. The CDR3 bases are TGTGCCAGCAGCCCACAGAGGGCGGTTGACTACTCCTTC.

This clonotype appeared many times. A much larger clone lies a single base off, so this may be a read error. The gene calls are TRBV5-4 and TRBJ2-5; D ambiguous. Trimming removed 4 bases at V and 5 bases at J, with 15 bases between. CDR1 is SGHNT and CDR2 is YYREEE in the germline V gene (reference sequence). The CDR3 spans 14 residues. CDR3 in DNA: TGTGCCAGCAGCCCTGGCCAAGGACGGGAGACCCAGTACTTC. Protein: CASSPGQGRETQYF.

This clonotype has just one count. The junction differs from germline at one of its ends, possibly a read error. The CDR3 loop reads CASSQDRSGELFF. CDR3 bases: TGTGCCAGCAGCCAAGATCGAAGCGGGGAGTTGTTTTTT. The rearrangement joins TRBV4-2 to TRBJ2-2, with TRBD2 matching 7 bases. Germline V gene data show CDR1 as LGHNA and CDR2 as YNFKEQ. The CDR3 length is 13 residues.

In regard to this clonotype: One end of the junction fails to match germline, which may point to a read error. The J gene is TRBJ2-2, the V gene TRBV29-1; TRBD2 might be the D (5 bases). The length of the CDR3 is 12 residues. Germline V gene data show CDR1 as SQVTM and CDR2 as ANQGSEA. In DNA, the CDR3 is TGCAGCGCCAAACGGTACACCGGGGAGCCGTTCTTT. Residues: CSAKRYTGEPFF.

A note on this clonotype: The junction and the germline gene differ at one end; a read error may be behind it. CDR3 bases: TGCGCCAGCAGCCCTTGGACAGGGGGCGGTGGCAACAGCTTC. As protein: CASSPWTGGGGNSF. The chain combines TRBV5-1 with TRBJ1-2, with TRBD1 matching over 11 bases. The CDR3 length is 14 residues. Per germline, CDR1 SGHRS and CDR2 YFSETQ.

With respect to this clonotype: A junction end diverges from the germline sequence, so it may reflect a read error. The chain has TRBV5-5 and TRBJ2-5, with unresolved D. The CDR3 sequence is 15 residues long. Germline V CDR1 and CDR2: SGHKS, YYEKEE (reference sequence). CDR3 in amino acids: CASDLSVGIQETEYF. The CDR3 DNA sequence: TGTGCCAGCGACTTGAGCGTTGGCATTCAAGAGACCGAGTACTTC.

CDR3 region: CTNGTDRGLQETQYF. Here the CDR3 DNA reads TGTACTAATGGTACCGACAGGGGGCTCCAAGAGACCCAGTACTTC. The V call is TRBV12-5, the J call TRBJ2-5; 10 bases map to TRBD1. CDR1 and CDR2 from the germline V gene are LGHNT and FRNRAP. The CDR3 has 15 amino acids.

Note on this clonotype: A junction end diverges from the germline sequence, so it may reflect a read error. The V call is TRBV7-9, the J call TRBJ1-1, with D possibly TRBD1 on 6 matching bases. The germline V gene has CDR1 SEHNR and CDR2 FQNEAQ (reference sequence). This CDR3 region has 14 residues. CDR3: CVSSPPGANTEALF. The CDR3 DNA is TGTGTCAGCAGCCCTCCAGGGGCGAACACTGAAGCTCTCTTT.

The count of this clonotype is one. One junction end does not reproduce the germline sequence, and a read error may be involved. This chain uses TRBV12-3 or TRBV12-4 with TRBJ2-5; D is unclear. The length of the CDR3 is 14 residues. Here the CDR3 reads CASSLGTTPRAQYF. The DNA of the CDR3 is TGTGCCAGCAGCTTAGGAACCACCCCTCGGGCCCAGTACTTC.

This clonotype has just one count. No DNA is shown, since the ends of the CDR3 on it are uncertain; the CDR3 is the one TCRdb lists. This chain connects TRBV29-1 to TRBJ2-2; TRBD2 reflects the table's D call only, with no check against the DNA. The length of the CDR3 is 15 amino acids, counting both ends. Germline V gene lookup returns CDR1 SQVTM and CDR2 ANQGSEA. CDR3 protein: CSVGTGAANTGELLF.

Comment on this clonotype: A much larger clone lies a single base off, so this may be a read error. V and J are TRBV5-1 and TRBJ2-5; D call uncertain. V dropped 6 bases and J dropped 0 bases, with 15 bases sitting between them. CDR1 and CDR2 from the germline V gene are SGHRS and YFSETQ. The CDR3 contains 15 residues. CDR3 sequence reads: CASNFPGRNQETQYF. CDR3 DNA sequence: TGCGCCAGCAACTTCCCCGGGCGGAACCAAGAGACCCAGTACTTC.